This T cell receptor beta chain was sequenced during a study of cytomegalovirus exposure and HLA in healthy donors. Study-wide results and limits: Presence/absence analyses assumed roughly uniform sequencing depth across donors.

Per germline, CDR1 SGHKS and CDR2 YYEKEE (reference sequence). V shed 7 bases and J shed 8 bases, with 28 bases lying between them. The CDR3 is made up of 18 amino acids. Healthy donors of bone marrow made up the group. To note about this clone: Its specificity is unknown.

Primers included in the PCR were 60 Vbeta and 13 Jbeta primers. Only in-frame clones appear in the TCRdb table, and some are missing; sequencing was by immunoSEQ multiplex PCR. The sample includes around 190,000 clones, 70% to 80% of them seen just once. The gene calls are TRBV5-5 and TRBJ1-6; tentatively, D is TRBD1 (6 bases). This TCR was sampled from a woman in her twenties or thirties in good health and CMV-seropositive. The sequenced sample was PBMCs. This CDR3 reads CASVGKTGKLGGDSPLHF. In nucleotides, the CDR3 is TGTGCCAGCGTTGGGAAAACAGGGAAACTCGGAGGCGATTCACCCCTCCACTTT.